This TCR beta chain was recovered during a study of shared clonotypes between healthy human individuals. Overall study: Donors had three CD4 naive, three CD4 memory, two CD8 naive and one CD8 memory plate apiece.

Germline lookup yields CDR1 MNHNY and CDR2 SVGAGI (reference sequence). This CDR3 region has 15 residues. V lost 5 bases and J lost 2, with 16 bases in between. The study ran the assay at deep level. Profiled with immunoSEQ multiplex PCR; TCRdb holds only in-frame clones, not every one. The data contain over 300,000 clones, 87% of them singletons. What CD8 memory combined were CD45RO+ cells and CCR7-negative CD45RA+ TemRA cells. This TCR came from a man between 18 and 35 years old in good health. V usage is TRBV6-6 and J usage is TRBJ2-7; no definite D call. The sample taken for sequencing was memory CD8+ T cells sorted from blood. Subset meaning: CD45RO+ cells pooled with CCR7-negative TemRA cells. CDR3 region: CASSGIGADAYEQYF. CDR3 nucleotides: TGTGCCAGCAGTGGGATTGGCGCAGACGCCTACGAGCAGTACTTC.